These 5 T cell receptor beta chains were all obtained from the same sample, sequenced in a study of blood T cell repertoires in COVID-19. Some clones are missing from TCRdb's copy, which holds only in-frame ones; the method was immunoSEQ multiplex PCR. This table holds under 350,000 clones, approximately 86% found once. The source material was peripheral blood. These receptors originate from a man between 18 and 35 years old with active or convalescent COVID-19.

The gene calls are TRBV5-4 and TRBJ2-7; D not certain. Germline V gene data show CDR1 as SGHNT and CDR2 as YYREEE (reference sequence). Deletions cut 0 bases from V and 5 bases from J, with 6 bases between. The CDR3 loop spans 12 amino acids. The DNA for the CDR3 is TGTGCCAGCAGCTTGGCCCGGGACGAGCAGTACTTC. It is translated as CASSLARDEQYF.

The chain joins TRBV29-1 to TRBJ1-3; D is possibly TRBD1 (6 bases). Trimming removed 0 bases from V and 3 bases from J, with 15 bases in between. Looked up from germline, CDR1 is SQVTM and CDR2 is ANQGSEA. This CDR3 contains 16 residues. CDR3 loop: CSVEDRGGAHGNTIYF. The CDR3 nucleotides are TGCAGCGTTGAAGACCGGGGGGGCGCACATGGAAACACCATATATTTT.

The J gene is TRBJ1-2, the V gene TRBV14, with D maybe TRBD1 (5 bases). This CDR3 is 13 amino acids long. The V end was cut by 3 bases, the J end by 5 bases, with 10 bases between. Germline V gene sequence: CDR1 SGHDN, CDR2 FVKESK. The CDR3 here is CASSQGQGYGYTF. The CDR3 region has the DNA TGTGCCAGCAGCCAGGGGCAAGGGTATGGCTACACCTTC. Full variable domain (remainder filled in from reference TRBV14 and TRBJ1-2): EAGVTQFPSHSVIEKGQTVTLRCDPISGHDNLYWYRRVMGKEIKFLLHFVKESKQDESGMPNNRFLAERTGGTYSTLKVQPAELEDSGVYFCASSQGQGYGYTFGSGTRLTVV.

The genes are TRBV4-2 and TRBJ1-2; D gene ambiguous. Germline V gene data show CDR1 as LGHNA and CDR2 as YNFKEQ. The CDR3 has 14 amino acids. V lost 0 bases to trimming and J lost 4 bases, with 9 bases between them. The CDR3 DNA reads TGTGCCAGCAGCCAAGAGAGGATGGGCTATGGCTACACCTTC. Protein product: CASSQERMGYGYTF.

V gene TRBV5-1 combines with J gene TRBJ2-1; 9 nucleotides align to TRBD2. This CDR3 is 16 amino acids long. With V trimmed by 0 bases and J by 11 bases, 12 bases remained unmatched. Germline loops: CDR1 SGHRS, CDR2 YFSETQ. The CDR3 DNA reads as TGCGCCAGCAGCTTGGCTTTGGCGGGGGGGAATAATCAGCAGTTCTTC. Its translation: CASSLALAGGNNQQFF.